The 8 T cell receptor beta chains presented below share a single source sample, sequenced in a study of blood T cell repertoires in COVID-19. Repertoires were generated with immunoSEQ multiplex PCR, while TCRdb's copy carries only in-frame clones and drops some. This sample has around 220,000 clones; less than 85% occur once, and the top ten carry 4.9%. The sample comprised peripheral blood. These receptors all stem from an elderly woman with active or convalescent COVID-19.

This chain joins TRBV2 and TRBJ2-7; TRBD2 matches 12 bases. V was clipped by 4 bases and J by 3 bases; unmatched bases: 7. Germline CDR1 is SNHLY and CDR2 is FYNNEI. The CDR3 is 16 residues long. The CDR3: CASSGLAGAPNYEQYF. CDR3 in DNA: TGTGCCAGCAGTGGACTAGCGGGAGCACCGAACTACGAGCAGTACTTC.

This clone was recorded a few times. The CDR3 here is CASSRGTEPEKLFF. The CDR3 bases are TGTGCCAGCAGTCGGGGGACAGAACCTGAAAAACTGTTTTTT. The chain uses TRBV27 and TRBJ1-4, with 7 bases that match TRBD1. Unmatched junction bases numbered 7, after V lost 5 bases and J lost 7 bases. CDR1 MNHEY and CDR2 SMNVEV come from the germline V gene (reference sequence). The CDR3 spans 14 residues.

The chain combines TRBV5-4 with TRBJ2-2; 7 bases are a match to TRBD1. The ends lost 0 bases at V and 6 bases at J; junction bases unmatched: 5. Germline lookup yields CDR1 SGHNT and CDR2 YYREEE (reference sequence). This CDR3 comprises 15 residues. The CDR3 DNA follows: TGTGCCAGCAGCTTGGCGCGGCAGGGGGCCGGGGAGCTGTTTTTT. The encoded protein is CASSLARQGAGELFF.

V usage is TRBV2 and J usage is TRBJ2-2; 8 bases map to TRBD1. CDR1 is SNHLY, CDR2 FYNNEI, per germline. J lost 7 bases, V lost 6 bases, and 10 bases had no gene match. The CDR3 spans 15 residues. The CDR3 DNA reads as TGTGCCAGCAGCCTCAACGGACAGGGACTCGGGGAGCTGTTTTTT. The encoded protein is CASSLNGQGLGELFF.

This clone was seen a few times. The V gene is TRBV4-2, the J gene TRBJ2-2, with a tentative D call TRBD2 (6 bases). Germline CDR1 and CDR2: LGHNA and YNFKEQ. The CDR3 sequence is 14 residues long. The ends were cut back, 0 bases at V and 6 bases at J, with 8 bases in the middle. CDR3 in amino acids: CASSQDGGPGELFF. The CDR3 DNA sequence: TGTGCCAGCAGCCAAGACGGAGGGCCCGGGGAGCTGTTTTTT.

This clone was counted a single time. This rearrangement joins TRBV4-2 to TRBJ2-1, with 7 bases that match TRBD2. The CDR3 runs to 16 residues. Trimming took 5 bases from V and 6 from J; bases not matched to a gene: 13. Per the germline V gene, CDR1 is LGHNA and CDR2 is YNFKEQ. The CDR3 protein is CASSRVAGLRGNEQFF. CDR3 DNA: TGTGCCAGCAGCAGGGTAGCGGGCCTCCGGGGCAATGAGCAGTTCTTC.

CDR3 in DNA: TGTGCCAGCAGCTTAGCAATACAGACAGATACGCAGTATTTT. Encoded protein: CASSLAIQTDTQYF. The V call is TRBV7-9, the J call TRBJ2-3; D not resolved. The germline V gene encodes CDR1 SEHNR and CDR2 FQNEAQ (reference sequence). The CDR3 has 14 residues. V was pared by 0 bases and J by 3 bases, with 7 bases between.

This chain connects TRBV5-1 to TRBJ2-5; a weak D match, TRBD1 (6 bases). The CDR3 is made up of 14 amino acids. Between the trimmed V and J ends, which lost 3 bases and 3 bases, there was a span of 12 bases. Germline CDR1 is SGHRS and CDR2 is YFSETQ. The CDR3 here is CASSSGQMKETQYF. DNA for the CDR3: TGCGCCAGCAGCTCCGGACAGATGAAAGAGACCCAGTACTTC.